This is a list of T cell receptor beta chains from one sample in a study of shared clonotypes between healthy human individuals. Clones were sequenced by immunoSEQ multiplex PCR, and TCRdb holds only the in-frame ones, with some missing. The sample carries around 2.1 million clones, approximately 94% recorded once. Sequenced sample: naive CD8+ T cells from PBMCs. These receptors were taken from a young man in good health. Some clones in this sample may be carry-over from other donors' samples. CDR3s include the opening cysteine and the closing phenylalanine or tryptophan. The order of the fields is clone size, V gene, J gene, CDR3 protein. Some rows mark clone size as missing; the rest say once, few, many or name a class of expanded clone.

NA,TRBV11-3,TRBJ2-1,CASSLFSSSGQDNEQFF
NA,TRBV28,TRBJ1-2,CASSPQGWQNYGYTF
NA,TRBV10-2,TRBJ1-5,CASSHTRSNQPQHF
NA,TRBV6-1,TRBJ2-5,CASSEWGTGKTQYF
NA,TRBV7-9,TRBJ1-1,CASSLGTVGEAFF
NA,TRBV9,TRBJ2-1,CASSVTLETGPYNEQFF
NA,TRBV6-4,TRBJ2-2,CASSVRGPPGNTGELFF
NA,TRBV9,TRBJ2-1,CASSVGDNEQFF
NA,TRBV4-3,TRBJ2-1,CASSQVQYNEQFF
NA,TRBV4-3,TRBJ1-1,CASSHPRTGGDTEAFF
NA,TRBV7-9,TRBJ2-2,CASSLAYSTNTGELFF
NA,TRBV4-1,TRBJ2-7,CASSPVGGRSYEQYF
NA,TRBV5-1,TRBJ1-2,CASSLAVQGMIHGYTF
NA,TRBV5-6,TRBJ2-7,CASSSVVGGPYEQYF
NA,TRBV5-1,TRBJ2-3,CASSFYFLAGESDTQYF
NA,TRBV6-1,TRBJ2-3,CASSEGGLAGGLSTDTQYF
NA,TRBV13,TRBJ2-3,CASSLGDRPDTQYF
once,TRBV19,TRBJ2-5,CASRQRDRGGETQYF
NA,TRBV19,TRBJ2-3,CASSFRGVTDTQYF
NA,TRBV7-9,TRBJ2-5,CASNTGVETQYF
NA,TRBV7-6,TRBJ2-5,CASSPRLAVRETQYF
NA,TRBV7-9,TRBJ2-1,CASSHASRVQFF
NA,TRBV5-1,TRBJ2-1,CASSLVARGNEQFF
NA,TRBV4-3,TRBJ2-7,CASSQGGQLNEQYF
NA,TRBV27,TRBJ2-7,CASSLTGVTYEQYF
NA,TRBV4-1,TRBJ1-2,CASSPTGLNYGYTF
NA,TRBV7-9,TRBJ2-7,CASSWGSTPGEQYF
once,TRBV2,TRBJ2-6,CASMDGTGVSGANVLTF
NA,TRBV6-5,TRBJ2-6,CASSPGSGANVLTF
NA,TRBV28,TRBJ2-4,CANSPRRGWNIQYF
NA,TRBV5-1,TRBJ1-1,CASSDGGGAYTEAFF
NA,TRBV10-3,TRBJ1-1,CAISDPTGADTEAFF
NA,TRBV19,TRBJ1-1,CASSARRSTEAFF
NA,TRBV19,TRBJ1-5,CASSIVPTNQPQHF
NA,TRBV7-2,TRBJ1-1,CASSTRLPNTEAFF
NA,TRBV5-8,TRBJ2-5,CASSLVETSGRGETQYF
NA,TRBV4-1,TRBJ1-4,CASSERPHAGGQGHEKLFF
once,TRBV4-1,TRBJ2-4,CASSQDPGPGNIQYF
NA,TRBV11-1,TRBJ2-1,CASSPNSYNEQFF
NA,TRBV15,TRBJ2-3,CATSRRTGASTDTQYF
NA,TRBV5-5,TRBJ1-4,CASSSFPLPNEKLFF
NA,TRBV2,TRBJ1-4,CASREQGVIEKLFF
NA,TRBV6-5,TRBJ2-7,CASRGDRGYSYEQYF
NA,TRBV7-8,TRBJ2-3,CASSVGTATGDTQYF